This TCR beta chain is drawn from a study of CD8 T cells in ankylosing spondylitis. General study points: In synovial fluid and blood from reactive arthritis, some motif variants were previously reported. Significantly higher representation of disease-linked clones was reported for matched ankylosing spondylitis synovial fluid.

This clonotype was counted between two and nine times. The antigen is unknown. TCRdb re-analysed the 5' RACE reads in MiXCR, keeping a single row per CDR3 protein. The table shows 150,000 to 200,000 distinct CDR3 sequences, with roughly 10% occurring only once. Germline lookup yields CDR1 LGHNA and CDR2 YSLEER. The V end lost 8 bases, the J end lost 5 bases, and 11 bases lay between the germline ends. The CDR3 runs 12 residues. Sample: blood, either unsorted or a sorted T cell fraction (not recorded which). This clonotype was sampled from a female donor with ankylosing spondylitis or in good health (not recorded which). The chain has TRBV4-3 and TRBJ2-3; the D is unclear. CDR3 in DNA: TGCGCCAGCCCACGATCAGGAGATACGCAGTATTTT. Encoded protein: CASPRSGDTQYF.